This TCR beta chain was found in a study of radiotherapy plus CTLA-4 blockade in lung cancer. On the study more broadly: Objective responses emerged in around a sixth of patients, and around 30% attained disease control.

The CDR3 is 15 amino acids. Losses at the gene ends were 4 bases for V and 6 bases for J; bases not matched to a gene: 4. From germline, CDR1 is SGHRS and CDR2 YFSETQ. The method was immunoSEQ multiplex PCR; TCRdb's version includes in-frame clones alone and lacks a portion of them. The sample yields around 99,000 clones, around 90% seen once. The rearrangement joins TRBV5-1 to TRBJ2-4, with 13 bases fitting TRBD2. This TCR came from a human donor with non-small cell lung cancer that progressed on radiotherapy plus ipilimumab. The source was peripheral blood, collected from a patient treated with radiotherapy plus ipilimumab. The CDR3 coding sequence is TGCGCCAGCAGCCGGACTAGCGGGGGACTAAACATTCAGTACTTC. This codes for CASSRTSGGLNIQYF.